These 5 T cell receptor beta chains originate from one sample sequenced in a study of T cells in Graves' hyperthyroidism and ophthalmopathy. Regions amplified from RNA transcripts were the TCR beta CDR3 regions. First-round RT-PCR targeting the TCR CDR3 was performed with the HTBI primer set. TCRdb fed the multiplex PCR reads into MiXCR, producing one record per CDR3 protein. Of some 440,000 distinct CDR3 sequences detected, about 15% appear once; the ten largest clones hold 11% to 15%. Sequenced material: blood. The receptors were sampled from a woman younger than 35 with Graves' hyperthyroidism.

In this sample, this clonotype turned up many times. V usage is TRBV5-1 and J usage is TRBJ1-1, with 7 bases aligning to TRBD1. The J segment lost 3 bases and the V segment lost 6 bases, leaving 5 bases of the junction unmatched. The length of the CDR3 is 13 residues. The germline V gene encodes CDR1 SGHRS and CDR2 YFSETQ. The CDR3 nucleotides are TGCGCCAGCACCTATACAGGGGACACTGAAGCTTTCTTT. Protein: CASTYTGDTEAFF.

The table lists this clonotype with many counts. CDR3 sequence reads: CASSPTETLNYGYTF. The CDR3 nucleotides read TGTGCCAGCAGCCCGACAGAGACCCTTAACTATGGCTACACCTTC. The V gene is TRBV6-2 or TRBV6-3, the J gene TRBJ1-2, with a weak D call TRBD1 (5 bases). Germline CDR1 reads MNHEY; CDR2 reads SVGEGT. CDR3 length: 15 residues. The V gene lost 6 bases and the J gene lost 1 base, with 15 bases spanning the gap.

This clonotype appeared once. The rearrangement links TRBV4-1 to TRBJ1-3; 10 nucleotides line up with TRBD1. J gave up 7 bases and V 0 bases, and 6 bases lay outside the gene matches. This CDR3 comprises 16 residues. The V gene's germline CDR1 is MGHRA and CDR2 YSYEKL. The DNA of the CDR3 is TGCGCCAGCAGCCAAGAAGTGGACAGGGGGTCGAACACCATATATTTT. Amino acids: CASSQEVDRGSNTIYF.

This clonotype has only a few counts. The chain joins TRBV15 to TRBJ2-2; no clear D gene. V shed 0 bases and J shed 3 bases, with 2 bases lying between them. Germline lookup yields CDR1 LNHNV and CDR2 YYDKDF (reference sequence). This CDR3 has 13 residues. Here the CDR3 reads CATSREYTGELFF. In nucleotides, the CDR3 is TGTGCCACCAGCAGAGAGTACACCGGGGAGCTGTTTTTT.

The chain carries TRBV4-1 and TRBJ1-4; 7 nucleotides agree with TRBD1. The trim removed 4 bases at V and 4 bases at J, leaving 9 bases unmatched. Germline V gene lookup returns CDR1 MGHRA and CDR2 YSYEKL. The CDR3 totals 16 residues. CDR3 protein: CASSLGPDRNNEKLFF. CDR3 nucleotide sequence: TGCGCCAGCAGCCTCGGGCCGGACAGGAATAATGAAAAACTGTTTTTT.